This T cell receptor beta chain was captured in a study of cytomegalovirus exposure and HLA in healthy donors. Looking at the study overall: Within the Caucasian-associated ancestry cluster were under 85% of the roughly 400 genotyped donors. Study findings and constraints: The only immune exposure information that was available was CMV serostatus. A later analysis found most CMV-associated TCR beta chains apparently HLA-restricted. Fewer N-insertions (relative to the roughly 660-donor mean) were reportedly seen in an Asian-associated ancestry cluster in a later analysis.

PCR employed 60 Vbeta and 13 Jbeta primers. Clones were read by immunoSEQ multiplex PCR, and TCRdb kept only the in-frame ones, dropping some. The sample includes around 150,000 clones, around 88% of them seen just once. Notes on this clone: Its matching antigen is unknown.

CDR3 size: 17 residues. Trimming removed 5 bases from V and 2 bases from J, with 16 bases in between. Germline CDR1 and CDR2: SSHAT and FNYEAQ (reference sequence). Specimen: PBMCs. The source of this sequence is a woman aged 25 to 39 in good health and CMV-seronegative. V is TRBV7-7 and J is TRBJ2-6; D might be TRBD2 (6 bases). The CDR3 coding sequence is TGTGCCAGCAGCCCCGGGGGACCGGGAGCTGGGGCCAACGTCCTGACTTTC. Amino acid sequence: CASSPGGPGAGANVLTF.